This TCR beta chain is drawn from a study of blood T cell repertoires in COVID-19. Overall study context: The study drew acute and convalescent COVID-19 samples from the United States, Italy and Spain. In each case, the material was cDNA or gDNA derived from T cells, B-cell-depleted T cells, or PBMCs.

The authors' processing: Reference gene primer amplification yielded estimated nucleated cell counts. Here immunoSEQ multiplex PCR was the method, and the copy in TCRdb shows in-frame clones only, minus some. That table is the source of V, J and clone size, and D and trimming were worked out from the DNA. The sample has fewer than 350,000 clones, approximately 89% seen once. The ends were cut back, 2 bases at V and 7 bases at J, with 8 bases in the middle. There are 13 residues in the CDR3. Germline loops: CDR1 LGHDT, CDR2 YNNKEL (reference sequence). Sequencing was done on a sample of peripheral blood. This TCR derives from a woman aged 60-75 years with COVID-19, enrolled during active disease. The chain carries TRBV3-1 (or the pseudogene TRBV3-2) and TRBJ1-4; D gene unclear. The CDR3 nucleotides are TGTGCCAGCAGCCAACGCAGTGTTGAAAAACTGTTTTTT. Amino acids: CASSQRSVEKLFF.